A selection of T cell receptor beta chains follows, all from one sample in a study of blood T cell repertoires in COVID-19. Generated by immunoSEQ multiplex PCR, the TCRdb table keeps only in-frame clones and is missing some. The sample has about 240,000 clones, 75% to 90% seen once. Sequencing input: PBMCs or T cells enriched from blood (not recorded which). These receptors originate from a woman aged 25 to 45 who had recovered from COVID-19. Both conserved end residues are trimmed from each CDR3. The order of the fields is V gene, CDR3 protein.

TRBV28 | ASSTPSAGVISFGLGQY
TRBV10-3 | AISGPRQGMNTEAF
TRBV5-4 | ASSLSYNEQF
TRBV27 | ASSLLNTDTQY
TRBV28 | ASSPGTSGTNEQF
TRBV7-9 | ASSLGGVAGEGEQF
TRBV5-4 | ASSRQARTGANVLT
TRBV6-5 | ASSLDRPLEQY
TRBV29-1 | SVGTTLGNEQF
TRBV5-5 | ASSPVSNSGNTIY
TRBV7-3 | ASSTGGQSPLH